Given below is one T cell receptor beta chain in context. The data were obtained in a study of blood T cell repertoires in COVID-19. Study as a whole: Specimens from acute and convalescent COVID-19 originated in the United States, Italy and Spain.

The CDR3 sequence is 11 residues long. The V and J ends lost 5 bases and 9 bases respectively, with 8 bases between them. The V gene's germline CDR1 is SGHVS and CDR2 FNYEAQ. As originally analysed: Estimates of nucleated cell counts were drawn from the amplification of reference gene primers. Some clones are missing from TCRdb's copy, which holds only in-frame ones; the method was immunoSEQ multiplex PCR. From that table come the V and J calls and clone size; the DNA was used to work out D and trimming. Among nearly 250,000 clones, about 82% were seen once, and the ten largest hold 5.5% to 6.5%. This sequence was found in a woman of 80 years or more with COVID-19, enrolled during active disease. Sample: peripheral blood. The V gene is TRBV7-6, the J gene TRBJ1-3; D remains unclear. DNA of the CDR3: TGTGCCAGCAGCAGAGGGAGCACCATATATTTT. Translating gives CASSRGSTIYF.